The 10 T cell receptor beta chains below were found in one sample sequenced in a study of shared clonotypes between healthy human individuals. Profiling relied on immunoSEQ multiplex PCR, and the TCRdb table lists in-frame clones only, not all of them. The data show roughly 2.5 million clones, 90% to 95% seen once. Material for sequencing was naive CD4+ T cells sorted from blood. Subset here: CD45RA+ positively selected. Receptors were obtained from a man between 18 and 35 years old in good health.

The chain joins TRBV11-2 to TRBJ1-1; 8 positions match TRBD1. The CDR3 totals 17 residues. Germline V lookup: CDR1 SGHAT, CDR2 FQNNGV. Unmatched junction bases numbered 11, after V lost 5 bases and J lost 0 bases. CDR3 in DNA: TGTGCCAGCAGCCCGAAGGGACAGGAGGAAATGAACACTGAAGCTTTCTTT. It encodes CASSPKGQEEMNTEAFF.

The chain joins TRBV6-6 to TRBJ1-1; D is ambiguous. Trimming cost V 2 bases and J 3 bases, with 10 bases left between them. This CDR3 comprises 14 residues. From germline, CDR1 is MNHNY and CDR2 SVGAGI (reference sequence). In DNA form, the CDR3 reads TGTGCCAGCAGTTACCCGGTCGGGGACACTGAAGCTTTCTTT. It specifies CASSYPVGDTEAFF.

As concerns this clone: Other nucleotide sequences in the sample specify the same CDR3. The J gene is TRBJ1-4, the V gene TRBV6-1, with D possibly TRBD1 on 5 matching bases. The CDR3 loop spans 13 amino acids. Germline CDR1 reads MNHNS; CDR2 reads SASEGT. V lost 3 bases, J lost 7 bases, and 9 bases lay in between. The CDR3 DNA reads as TGTGCCAGCAGTGAGGGGCCCGGTGAAAAACTGTTTTTT. This encodes CASSEGPGEKLFF.

The genes are TRBV27 and TRBJ2-5; 12 bases map to TRBD2. With V trimmed by 2 bases and J by 5 bases, 12 bases remained unmatched. Germline values: CDR1 MNHEY, CDR2 SMNVEV (reference sequence). The length of the CDR3 is 18 residues. The CDR3 nucleotides are TGTGCCAGCAGTTTAAGTCCTGCTAGCGGGGGGGCCTGGGAGACCCAGTACTTC. Protein: CASSLSPASGGAWETQYF.

V and J are TRBV4-1 and TRBJ2-2, with a tentative D call TRBD1 (5 bases). V lost 1 base and J 1 base, leaving 10 bases between the germline ends. Per germline, CDR1 MGHRA and CDR2 YSYEKL. The CDR3 extends over 16 amino acids. This CDR3 is CASSQATQGNTGELFF. In DNA, the CDR3 is TGCGCCAGCAGCCAAGCAACGCAGGGGAACACCGGGGAGCTGTTTTTT.

Comment on this clone: This specimen includes other DNA sequences encoding the same CDR3. This chain joins TRBV5-1 and TRBJ2-3; 13 positions match TRBD2. Germline CDR1 and CDR2: SGHRS and YFSETQ. V lost 5 bases to trimming and J lost 2 bases; unmatched junction nucleotides: 5. The CDR3 extends over 16 amino acids. The DNA of the CDR3 is TGCGCCAGCAGTCCGGGACTAGCGGGGACCACAGATACGCAGTATTTT. Translated, it gives CASSPGLAGTTDTQYF. The whole variable domain, filled in from reference TRBV5-1 and TRBJ2-3, reads KAGVTQTPRYLIKTRGQQVTLSCSPISGHRSVSWYQQTPGQGLQFLFEYFSETQRNKGNFPGRFSGRQFSNSRSEMNVSTLELGDSALYLCASSPGLAGTTDTQYFGPGTRLTVL.

V usage is TRBV11-2 and J usage is TRBJ2-5, with a possible D match to TRBD2 (5 bases). V lost 2 bases, J lost 3 bases, and 10 bases lay in between. This CDR3 contains 14 residues. Germline CDR1 reads SGHAT; CDR2 reads FQNNGV. The CDR3 loop reads CASSLPWREETQYF. The CDR3 region has the DNA TGTGCCAGCAGCTTACCATGGCGGGAAGAGACCCAGTACTTC.

J is TRBJ1-1 and V is TRBV2; D is uncertain. The V end was cut by 3 bases, the J end by 1 base, with 9 bases between. CDR1 is SNHLY and CDR2 is FYNNEI in the germline V gene. CDR3 size: 14 residues. The chain's CDR3 is CASSDWQQNTEAFF. The DNA of the CDR3 is TGTGCCAGCAGTGATTGGCAGCAGAACACTGAAGCTTTCTTT.

With regard to this clone: The same CDR3 arises from other DNA sequences in this sample as well. This CDR3 is CASSHLQGNTEAFF. CDR3 coding DNA: TGCGCCAGCAGCCATCTCCAAGGGAACACTGAAGCTTTCTTT. The V call is TRBV4-3, the J call TRBJ1-1, with no clear D. The length of the CDR3 is 14 residues. Germline loops: CDR1 LGHNA, CDR2 YSLEER. V was clipped by 3 bases and J by 1 base, with 9 bases between them.

This chain connects TRBV18 to TRBJ1-2; perhaps TRBD1 as D (5 bases). Germline V CDR1 and CDR2: KGHSH, LQKENI. The CDR3 extends over 17 amino acids. With 4 bases removed from V and 8 bases from J, the gap between germline ends came to 26 bases. CDR3 sequence reads: CASSLISTRDPPLGYTF. The CDR3 DNA reads TGTGCCAGCTCACTTATTTCGACCAGGGACCCCCCATTGGGCTACACCTTC.